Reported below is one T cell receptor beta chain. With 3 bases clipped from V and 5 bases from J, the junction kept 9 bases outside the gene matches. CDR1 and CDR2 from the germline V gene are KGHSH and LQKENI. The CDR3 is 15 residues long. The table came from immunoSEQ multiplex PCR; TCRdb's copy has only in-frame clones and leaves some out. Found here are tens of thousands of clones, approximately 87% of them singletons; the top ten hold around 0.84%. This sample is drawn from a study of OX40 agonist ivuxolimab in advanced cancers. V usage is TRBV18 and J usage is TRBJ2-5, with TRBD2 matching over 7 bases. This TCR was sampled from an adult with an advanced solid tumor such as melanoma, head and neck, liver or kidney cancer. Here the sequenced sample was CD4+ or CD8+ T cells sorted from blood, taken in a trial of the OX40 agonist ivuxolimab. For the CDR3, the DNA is TGTGCCAGCTCACCGGTGACTAGCTGGGGGGAGACCCAGTACTTC. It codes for CASSPVTSWGETQYF.